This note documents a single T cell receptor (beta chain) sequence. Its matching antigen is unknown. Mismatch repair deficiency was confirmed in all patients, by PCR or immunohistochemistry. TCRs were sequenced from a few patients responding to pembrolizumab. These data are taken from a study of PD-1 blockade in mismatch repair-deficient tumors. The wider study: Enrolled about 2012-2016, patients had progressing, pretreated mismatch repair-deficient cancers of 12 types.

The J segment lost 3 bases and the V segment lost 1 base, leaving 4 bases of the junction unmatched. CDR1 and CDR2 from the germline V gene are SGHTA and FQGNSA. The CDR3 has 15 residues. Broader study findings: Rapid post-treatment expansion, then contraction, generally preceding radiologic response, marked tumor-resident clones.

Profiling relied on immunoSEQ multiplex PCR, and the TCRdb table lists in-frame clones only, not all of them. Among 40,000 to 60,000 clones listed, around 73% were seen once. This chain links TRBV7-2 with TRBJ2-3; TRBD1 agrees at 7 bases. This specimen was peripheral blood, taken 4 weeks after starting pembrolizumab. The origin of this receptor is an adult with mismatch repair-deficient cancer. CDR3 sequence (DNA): TGTGCCAGCAGCTTAGGGGGACAGAGGACAGATACGCAGTATTTT. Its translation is CASSLGGQRTDTQYF.